This T cell receptor beta chain was retrieved from a study of blood T cells in healthy people across ages (dated by TCRdb to about 2015). Concerning the study at large: Template switching captured roughly one uniquely barcoded TCR beta cDNA molecule per two T cells in model experiments. To track age-related changes in TCR beta repertoire diversity, the study relied on deep sequencing normalized with unique cDNA molecular identifiers. Donors were grouped into four age groups: young (average roughly 15 years), middle-aged (39), aged (about 60) and long-lived (about 90). To avoid experimental bias, donors of different ages were randomly spread across the sequencing lanes. Two additional independent replicas of 1 million unique cDNA reads from the same blood draw were analyzed for two donors (one aged 18 to 30 and one aged 80 or older). Points the paper makes about the study in general: Compared with the aged group, more naive CD4+ T cells, fewer expanded clones and increased TCR diversity were shown by the long-lived group, suggesting age selection. Estimates of total diversity from one million sequenced T cells were regarded as lower bounds and underestimates. Observed TCR beta diversity correlated strongly with the percentage of naive T cells measured by flow cytometry. As age increased, observed TCR beta diversity per million T cells dropped in a roughly linear way, and a significant reduction was already evident by age 40. Since profiling was done on bulk unsorted PBMCs, naive and antigen-experienced compartments could not be conclusively compared. Donor CMV infection status was unknown, potentially confounding age-related changes in expanded clonotypes.

Only a few counts were recorded for this clonotype. The antigen it binds to is not known. No clone much larger than this one lies a single base away; base qualities are absent. Library generation was performed with 5' RACE. The sequencer listed for this sample is Illumina HiSeq 2500. A second PCR of about 6 to 11 cycles was run with a J-beta primer mix and a sample-barcoded 5' primer. Each TCR beta cDNA molecule received a unique molecular identifier from a template-switch 5' adaptor carrying 12 random nucleotides. At least 2.5 million CDR3-containing paired-end reads were obtained from each sample. First-strand cDNA synthesis was performed from all RNA using the Mint cDNA synthesis kit, with priming by a TRBC-specific oligonucleotide. All cDNA was treated with uracil-DNA glycosylase and then went through a first 18-cycle PCR with the universal primers M1SS and BC2_uni_R. In the paper's pipeline: For normalization, 1 million high-quality reads were randomly selected from each sample, with every read carrying a distinct molecular identifier. Reads sharing molecular identifiers were discarded rather than binned into consensus sequences. MiTCR, run with a Q25 quality threshold and the strictest error-elimination algorithm, handled CDR3 identification, clonotype clustering and error correction. A nonparametric unseen species model with Euler transformation was used to estimate a lower bound on total TCR beta diversity. TCRdb itself trimmed the public reads at Q25 with fastp, ran MiXCR and retained productive beta chains. Rows are combined by CDR3 protein, so each entry shows the most common genes and DNA. These V and J calls rely on TCRdb rather than the paper's analysis. The sample has about 680,000 distinct CDR3 sequences on record, around half of them singletons. The ten largest clones add up to roughly 31% of the sample.

V is clipped by 2 bases and J by 7 bases, and the sequence between their germline boundaries is 12 bases long. Including cysteine and phenylalanine, the CDR3 has 13 amino acids. Left in the record is the CDR3 DNA by itself, 39 bases read in frame from the first base. According to the germline V gene, CDR1 reads SQVTM and CDR2 reads ANQGSEA. Systemically healthy Caucasian individuals from Russia, 39 in total and aged about 6 to 95 years, were included as donors. Roughly 9 milliliters of peripheral blood were drawn from each donor into EDTA-treated Vacutainer tubes. Ficoll-Paque density-gradient centrifugation was used to isolate PBMCs, with at least 6 million obtained per sample. Total RNA was extracted from PBMCs with Trizol reagent, with at least 6 micrograms obtained per sample. For every donor, an aliquot of PBMCs went through flow cytometry to measure the percentages of naive CD45RAhigh/CD27high T cells.

Sequencing was carried out using blood. The rearranged chain carries TRBV29-1 and TRBJ2-1, with the identity of the D gene unclear. This clonotype originated in a woman aged 60-70 years in good health. The encoded CDR3 is CSVERQQLNEQFF. The DNA sequence is given as TGCAGCGTTGAACGGCAGCAGCTTAATGAGCAGTTCTTC.